This T cell receptor beta chain is drawn from a study of T cells in Graves' hyperthyroidism and ophthalmopathy. Study findings and constraints: In blood, most of the thyroid clonotypes expanded above 0.001 were also present.

With 6 bases removed from V and 5 bases from J, the gap between germline ends came to 23 bases. Germline-derived CDR1 and CDR2 are SGHTA and FQGNSA. This CDR3 is built from 16 residues. The source material, RNA transcripts, was used to amplify TCR beta CDR3 regions. An initial round of RT-PCR targeting the TCR CDR3 relied on the HTBI primer set. TCRdb re-called the multiplex PCR reads with MiXCR, one entry per CDR3 protein. The data hold 600,000 to 700,000 distinct CDR3 sequences, with 45% observed a single time. Details on this clonotype: Its specificity is unknown.

Uncontrolled infection, other autoimmune disease, pregnancy or lactation disqualified patients from enrolment. This sequence was found in an adult man with Graves' disease, either hyperthyroidism or ophthalmopathy (not recorded which). The material sequenced was peripheral blood or thyroid tissue (not recorded which). The chain links TRBV7-2 to TRBJ2-7; D tentatively fits TRBD1 or TRBD2 (5 bases each). The CDR3 protein is CASSLMGVGPRDEQYF. The DNA for the CDR3 is TGTGCCAGCAGTTTGATGGGAGTGGGGCCGAGGGACGAGCAGTACTTC.